This T cell receptor (beta chain) was recorded in a study of T cell changes during pregnancy in multiple sclerosis. Assay used: immunoSEQ multiplex PCR; TCRdb lists only in-frame clones, some missing. The repertoire includes approximately 58,000 clones, 92% of them detected once, and approximately 0.18% sits in the top ten. CDR3 length: 13 amino acids. CDR1 GTSNPN and CDR2 SVGIG come from the germline V gene (reference sequence). The V and J ends lost 2 bases and 2 bases respectively, with 6 bases between them. The clonotype was recovered from a female donor in good health, enrolled as a control in a pregnancy study. The chain recombines TRBV30 with TRBJ2-2; D unclear. Sample: CD4+ T cells from peripheral blood mononuclear cells, taken after pregnancy. The CDR3 reads CAWSSLNTGELFF. In nucleotides, the CDR3 is TGTGCCTGGAGTTCCCTCAACACCGGGGAGCTGTTTTTT. The complete variable domain, with remaining parts taken from reference TRBV30 and TRBJ2-2, reads SQTIHQWPATLVQPVGSPLSLECTVEGTSNPNLYWYRQAAGRGLQLLFYSVGIGQISSEVPQNLSASRPQDRQFILSSKKLLLSDSGFYLCAWSSLNTGELFFGEGSRLTVL.